A selection of T cell receptor beta chains follows, all from one sample in a study of tumor-infiltrating lymphocytes in oesophageal squamous cell carcinoma. TCRdb used MiXCR to reprocess the PCR reads, holding one entry per CDR3 protein. The table shows around 7,100 distinct CDR3 sequences, with roughly 14% occurring only once. Sequenced sample: blood. The receptors were gathered from a male donor with esophageal squamous cell carcinoma. Each CDR3 is given without its conserved first and last residue. The D gene is left open where the match is weak. Clone size appears in some rows only: once, few, many, or a class for an expanded clone.

clone_size d_call j_call v_call cdr3_aa
many - TRBJ2-7 TRBV12-3/TRBV12-4 ASSSWGASHEQY
medium-sized TRBD1 TRBJ2-7 TRBV12-3/TRBV12-4 ASSFRFRTPGQGSPLH
medium-sized - TRBJ1-2 TRBV12-3/TRBV12-4 ASSRAANYGYT
many TRBD2 TRBJ2-5 TRBV7-2 ASSLARGLYNEQY
many - TRBJ2-1 TRBV27 ASSLGLANFEQF
- TRBD1 TRBJ2-1 TRBV18 ASSLPGTGHKGEQF
many TRBD1 TRBJ2-5 TRBV2 ASSLDRGNQETQY
medium-sized - TRBJ2-3 TRBV24-1 ATSDTTGSDTQY
few TRBD2 TRBJ2-3 TRBV20-1 SAATSGGFTDTQY
many - TRBJ2-4 TRBV4-1 ASSRPPWTDNSPLH
medium-sized - TRBJ2-5 TRBV12-3/TRBV12-4 ASSSTGTSQETQY
few - TRBJ1-2 TRBV4-2 ASSQVKAGGGYT
many - TRBJ1-2 TRBV12-3/TRBV12-4 ASSLVGLNYGYT
many - TRBJ1-1 TRBV24-1 ATSPAGRSTEAF
many - TRBJ1-5 TRBV6-1 ASSQVTSNQPQH
many - TRBJ1-1 TRBV6-1 ASSEFTEAF
medium-sized - TRBJ1-6 TRBV7-8 ASSPSEPGSSYNSPLH
- TRBD1 - TRBV5-6 ASSLGAGTEETQY
many - TRBJ1-5 TRBV12-3/TRBV12-4 ASSSLGPQH
- - TRBJ2-1 TRBV7-2 ASSLGPAGYDEQF
- - TRBJ1-4 TRBV19 ASSIKARTNEKLF
many TRBD1 TRBJ1-1 TRBV6-6 ASSYFRQGITEAF
few - TRBJ1-1 TRBV4-2 ASSPPRGRDTPGAF
medium-sized - TRBJ2-1 TRBV11-3 ASSLNNEQF
few TRBD1 TRBJ2-7 TRBV2 ASTRGQAALHEQY
many TRBD1 TRBJ2-3 TRBV10-1 ASSEPAGTAGDTQY
large TRBD1 TRBJ2-3 TRBV7-2 ASSDGQATRTDTQY
many - TRBJ1-4 TRBV11-3 ASSPNLVGDEKLF
- - TRBJ2-1 TRBV6-1 ASTPHRVGEQL
- TRBD1 TRBJ2-3 TRBV20-1 SAPGQETDTQY
many - TRBJ2-7 TRBV2 ASAWTATTYEQY
many - TRBJ2-7 TRBV6-2/TRBV6-3 ASSYSGRQPASYEQY
medium-sized - TRBJ2-7 TRBV6-1 ASSYSGAESQNSPLH
- - TRBJ2-6 TRBV11-1 ASSMRT
many - TRBJ2-3 TRBV19 ASSITANTDTQY
few - TRBJ2-3 TRBV20-1 SATVSSFGSPDTDTQY
- - TRBJ1-6 TRBV6-6 ASSYSSYNSPLH
medium-sized TRBD1 TRBJ1-6 TRBV7-3 ASSLKGRGGSPLH
many - TRBJ1-2 TRBV28 ASLTGANYGYT
few TRBD1 TRBJ1-5 TRBV10-3 AIRETGDSNQPQH
- TRBD1 TRBJ1-6 TRBV10-3 AISPTGTGIQTNSPLH
- - TRBJ2-2 TRBV9 ASSVGSGAGGELF
many TRBD2 TRBJ2-3 TRBV4-1 ASSHLRGGGGTDTQY
- TRBD2 - TRBV7-7 ASSLSRGGHEQF
few - TRBJ1-5 TRBV19 ASTDRSHQPQH
- - TRBJ2-3 TRBV19 ASSQGPSSTDTQY
many - TRBJ2-1 TRBV7-3 ASSPGHTNYNEQF
many TRBD1 TRBJ2-4 TRBV5-1 ASSLGGTGGDQY
few - TRBJ2-1 TRBV15 ATSLGSPLDEQF
- - TRBJ1-3 TRBV5-1 ASSPGRDSGNTIY
- - TRBJ2-3 TRBV7-4 ASSLAWGSGGSTDTQY
few - TRBJ1-2 TRBV28 ASSLGPGNYGYT
many TRBD2 TRBJ2-5 TRBV19 ASSPSVSGGETQY
large - TRBJ2-1 TRBV7-2 ASSLAVEQF
few - TRBJ2-1 TRBV19 ASSAMDGAYNEQF
medium-sized - TRBJ2-2 TRBV7-9 ASSPYRGTLATGELF
many - TRBJ1-2 TRBV12-3/TRBV12-4 ASSLEGFQGRGNYGYT